The present entry profiles one T cell receptor (beta chain) with its context. The antigen remains unidentified. Germline CDR1 and CDR2: LNHDA and SQIVND (reference sequence). The CDR3 consists of 17 residues. Deletions cut 3 bases from V and 12 bases from J, with 27 bases between. This sample is drawn from a study of follicular helper T cells after annual influenza vaccination. Time point specified: 2014-2015 season, pre-vaccination. Points from the study as a whole: Plasmablast frequency change correlated with clonality change in ICOS+CD38+ cTfh.

TCRdb's copy holds only in-frame clones and misses some; the assay was immunoSEQ multiplex PCR. Of 10,000 to 15,000 clones in the sample, roughly three quarters were seen once. The receptor comes from an adult who received the influenza vaccine. The starting material was CXCR5- memory CD4+ T cells sorted from blood, obtained on the day of influenza vaccination. The chain is built from TRBV19 and TRBJ2-1; D unclear. CDR3 nucleotides: TGTGCCAGTAGTATCTACGTAGTTGGTGGTGACCCATCCAGGCAGTTCTTC. Translated, it gives CASSIYVVGGDPSRQFF.